A selection of T cell receptor beta chains follows, all from one sample in a study of cytomegalovirus exposure and HLA in healthy donors. Only in-frame clones appear in the TCRdb table, and some are missing; sequencing was by immunoSEQ multiplex PCR. Seen here are 140,000 or so clones, nearly 90% observed once, and the top ten hold more than 0.5%. Material: PBMCs. These TCRs come from a woman in her thirties or forties in good health and CMV-seronegative. The CDR3 runs from the conserved cysteine through the conserved F or W. Each record gives: CDR3 length, V gene, J gene, clone size, D gene, CDR3 DNA, CDR3 protein. D genes are given only for firm matches. Size values are once, few and many counts, or a class for expanded clones, and some rows have none.

17,TRBV6-1,TRBJ2-4,-,TRBD1,TGTGCCAGCAGTGAGATTTCGACGACAGGGTATAGAAACATTCAGTACTTC,CASSEISTTGYRNIQYF
13,TRBV2,TRBJ2-3,-,TRBD2,TGTGCCGGGGGGGGAGTCAGAGCAGATACGCAGTATTTT,CAGGGVRADTQYF
14,TRBV11-2,TRBJ2-5,-,-,TGTGCCAGCAGGCTGACAGGTACTTGGGAGACCCAGTACTTC,CASRLTGTWETQYF
14,TRBV11-3,TRBJ2-5,-,TRBD1,TGTGCCAGCAGCTTCGACAGGGCCCAAGAGACCCAGTACTTC,CASSFDRAQETQYF
13,TRBV30,TRBJ2-5,-,-,TGTGCCTGGAGTGTACGAGCCAGGGAGACCCAGTACTTC,CAWSVRARETQYF
16,TRBV18,TRBJ1-1,-,TRBD1,TGTGCCAGCTCACCACGACAGGGGGGCATGAACACTGAAGCTTTCTTT,CASSPRQGGMNTEAFF
16,TRBV10-3,TRBJ2-4,once,TRBD1,TGTGCCATCAGTGGAACAGGGGGCTCGGCCAAAAACATTCAGTACTTC,CAISGTGGSAKNIQYF
14,TRBV19,TRBJ2-5,-,TRBD1,TGTGCCACTGGGGGACAGGGTAGTCGAGAGACCCAGTACTTC,CATGGQGSRETQYF
12,TRBV27,TRBJ2-3,once,-,TGTGCCAGCAGTTTTAGGGGAGGTACGCAGTATTTT,CASSFRGGTQYF
13,TRBV7-2,TRBJ1-1,-,TRBD1,TGTGCCAGCAGCCCGGACAGGAGGACTGAAGCTTTCTTT,CASSPDRRTEAFF
15,TRBV6-5,TRBJ2-7,-,TRBD2,TGTGCCAGCAGACCTACTAGCGGGAGTCAGTACGAGCAGTACTTC,CASRPTSGSQYEQYF
13,TRBV28,TRBJ1-5,-,-,TGTGCCAGCAGTTTCTGGGGGGAATGGGCCCAGCATTTT,CASSFWGEWAQHF
18,TRBV7-6,TRBJ1-1,once,-,TGTGCCAGCAGCTTAGTTTTCACTGGGGGGTTATTCGGGCCTGAAGCTTTCTTT,CASSLVFTGGLFGPEAFF
14,TRBV7-2,TRBJ2-7,-,TRBD2,TGTGCCAGCAGCATACTAGCGGGAGGATACGAGCAGTACTTC,CASSILAGGYEQYF
17,TRBV19,TRBJ2-2,-,TRBD1,TGTGCCAGTAGTAATCCTGGGACAGGGAGTTTCGCCGGGGAGCTGTTTTTT,CASSNPGTGSFAGELFF
15,TRBV5-1,TRBJ2-5,-,TRBD2,TGCGCCAGCAGCTTGGGACTAGCGGGGTTAGAGGCCCAGTACTTC,CASSLGLAGLEAQYF
17,TRBV7-2,TRBJ1-3,-,-,TGTGCCAGCAGCTCCAAGGGTCTGAGGGATACGGGAAACACCATATATTTT,CASSSKGLRDTGNTIYF
15,TRBV6-5,TRBJ2-7,-,TRBD2,TGTGCCAGCAGTTCTACCGGGACTAGCGGATACGAGCAGTACTTC,CASSSTGTSGYEQYF
13,TRBV5-6,TRBJ1-1,few,-,TGTGCCAGCAGCCCCAGGGGTTTGACTGAAGCTTTCTTT,CASSPRGLTEAFF
14,TRBV6-6,TRBJ2-5,-,-,TGTGCCAGCAGTTACCCGGACAGTCAAGAGACCCAGTACTTC,CASSYPDSQETQYF
16,TRBV11-3,TRBJ2-5,-,TRBD2,TGTGCCAGCAGCTTAGATCGGGGGGGGGTCCAAGAGACCCAGTACTTC,CASSLDRGGVQETQYF
15,TRBV14,TRBJ2-7,-,-,TGTGCCAGCAGCCAACGGTATACGACTCACTACGAGCAGTACTTC,CASSQRYTTHYEQYF
13,TRBV9,TRBJ2-2,once,-,TGTGCCAGCAGCGGGACTAACACCGGGGAGCTGTTTTTT,CASSGTNTGELFF
14,TRBV19,TRBJ2-1,-,TRBD1,TGTGCCAGTAGTAGTTGGGGACAGTACAATGAGCAGTTCTTC,CASSSWGQYNEQFF
14,TRBV2,TRBJ1-1,-,TRBD1,TGTGCCAGCAGGAGAGAGGGACAGGGTAATTTGGCTTTCTTT,CASRREGQGNLAFF
15,TRBV2,TRBJ1-6,few,-,TGTGCCAGCAGTGGGCTTGTGGACATAGCATCACCCCTCCACTTT,CASSGLVDIASPLHF
15,TRBV6-1,TRBJ2-5,-,TRBD2,TGTGCCAGCACCAGGACTAGCGGGAGGCAAGAGACCCAGTACTTC,CASTRTSGRQETQYF
15,TRBV5-4,TRBJ2-5,-,-,TGTGCCAGCAGCTCCGGGGGAACCGGTGGGGAGACCCAGTACTTC,CASSSGGTGGETQYF
14,TRBV5-1,TRBJ1-1,few,-,TGCGCCAGCAGCTTCGGGGTCAGCTGGACTGAAGCTTTCTTT,CASSFGVSWTEAFF
15,TRBV6-1,TRBJ2-1,-,TRBD2,TGTGCCAGCAACGCCGGGACTAGCGGGAGCGATGAGCAGTTCTTC,CASNAGTSGSDEQFF
14,TRBV5-8,TRBJ2-5,-,-,TGTGCCAGCAGCTTGGAAGTAGCGGAAGAGACCCAGTACTTC,CASSLEVAEETQYF
14,TRBV6-5,TRBJ1-3,-,-,TGTGCCAGCAGCCTGGACAGCTCTGGAAACACCATATATTTT,CASSLDSSGNTIYF
16,TRBV11-3,TRBJ2-3,-,-,TGTGCCAGCAGCTTAACTCTGACGGGGGGACAAGATACGCAGTATTTT,CASSLTLTGGQDTQYF
15,TRBV5-6,TRBJ2-1,-,TRBD2,TGTGCCAGCAGCTTGGGACTAGCGGGTTACAATGAGCAGTTCTTC,CASSLGLAGYNEQFF
16,TRBV7-9,TRBJ1-3,once,TRBD1,TGTTCCAGCAGAAATCCGGGACAGAGCTCTGGAAACACCATATATTTT,CSSRNPGQSSGNTIYF
14,TRBV29-1,TRBJ2-3,-,TRBD2,TGCAGCGTAAGGTGGGGTAGCGGGGCAGATACGCAGTATTTT,CSVRWGSGADTQYF
15,TRBV9,TRBJ1-1,-,-,TGTGCCAGCAGCGTAGAGGCAGGGAAGTTCACTGAAGCTTTCTTT,CASSVEAGKFTEAFF
14,TRBV5-1,TRBJ2-5,once,-,TGCGCCAGCAGCTTGGGATCAGGGCAAGAGACCCAGTACTTC,CASSLGSGQETQYF
14,TRBV11-2,TRBJ1-1,-,-,TGTGCCAGCAGCTTATTCCCGCGGGCCGCTGAAGCTTTCTTT,CASSLFPRAAEAFF
14,TRBV11-3,TRBJ1-4,-,-,TGTGCCAGCAGCTTAGGGAGGACAGACGAAAAACTGTTTTTT,CASSLGRTDEKLFF